What follows are 3 T cell receptor beta chains derived from one specimen sequenced in a study of cytomegalovirus exposure and HLA in healthy donors. PCR was performed using 60 Vbeta and 13 Jbeta primers. Profiled with immunoSEQ multiplex PCR; TCRdb holds only in-frame clones, not every one. Among under 150,000 clones listed, less than 80% were seen once. The source material was PBMCs. These receptor sequences come from a man in his forties or fifties in good health and CMV-seropositive.

The rearrangement joins TRBV11-2 to TRBJ1-1; D ambiguous. Germline V gene sequence: CDR1 SGHAT, CDR2 FQNNGV. Trimming removed 3 bases from V and 3 bases from J, with 11 bases in between. This CDR3 comprises 14 residues. The CDR3 DNA reads TGTGCCAGCAGCTTTTGGGCATCTGACACTGAAGCTTTCTTT. It is translated as CASSFWASDTEAFF. Drawing the rest from reference TRBV11-2 and TRBJ1-1, the complete variable domain is EAGVAQSPRYKIIEKRQSVAFWCNPISGHATLYWYQQILGQGPKLLIQFQNNGVVDDSQLPKDRFSAERLKGVDSTLKIQPAKLEDSAVYLCASSFWASDTEAFFGQGTRLTVV.

V usage is TRBV11-1 and J usage is TRBJ1-1; D uncertain. Germline CDR1 is SGHAT and CDR2 is FQDESV (reference sequence). Between the trimmed V and J ends, which lost 2 bases and 2 bases, there was a span of 6 bases. The CDR3 is 13 residues long. The CDR3 DNA follows: TGTGCCAGCAGCTTACAACTTAACACTGAAGCTTTCTTT. This encodes CASSLQLNTEAFF.

The rearrangement links TRBV5-1 to TRBJ1-2; D is perhaps TRBD1 (5 bases). CDR3 length: 15 amino acids. The germline V gene has CDR1 SGHRS and CDR2 YFSETQ. The V gene lost 3 bases and the J gene lost 0 bases, with 12 bases spanning the gap. CDR3 region: CASSSGDGSNYGYTF. The CDR3, as DNA: TGCGCCAGCAGCTCGGGGGACGGATCTAACTATGGCTACACCTTC.